The present entry profiles one T cell receptor (beta chain) with its context. Other DNA sequences in this specimen translate into the identical CDR3. Repertoires were generated with immunoSEQ multiplex PCR, while TCRdb's copy carries only in-frame clones and drops some. The sample lists roughly 150,000 clones; 93% were seen once. The data belong to a study of control samples from healthy donors and cancer patients. There are 16 residues in the CDR3. The V and J ends lost 2 bases and 5 bases, in that order; junction bases with no gene match: 5. Germline values: CDR1 SGHTS, CDR2 YDEGEE. This clonotype was obtained from a man between 50 and 59 years old in good health. This rearrangement joins TRBV5-8 to TRBJ2-2; 11 bases match TRBD2. The sample taken for sequencing was blood. The CDR3 protein is CASSLRLAGSTGELFF. CDR3 sequence (DNA): TGTGCCAGCAGCTTAAGACTAGCGGGATCTACCGGGGAGCTGTTTTTT.